Here is one T cell receptor beta chain with its context. This entry comes from a study of blood T cell repertoires in COVID-19. Study details: From the United States, Italy and Spain came samples of acute and convalescent COVID-19. Nucleic acid was either cDNA or gDNA, and it came from T cells, B-cell-depleted T cells, or PBMCs.

The junction had 8 bases not matched to a gene; V was cut back by 6 bases and J by 1 base. The germline CDR1 and CDR2 sequences are KGHSH and LQKENI. This CDR3 comprises 16 residues. The authors' processing: Researchers report that nucleated cell counts were estimated from reference gene primer amplification. Libraries were prepared by immunoSEQ multiplex PCR; TCRdb keeps only in-frame clonotypes and omits some of them. V and J calls plus clone size are reproduced from that table; the DNA served to infer D and trimming. This table has about 200,000 clones, around four fifths appearing once. The rearrangement links TRBV18 to TRBJ2-4; 8 nucleotides agree with TRBD1. This TCR was sampled from a human donor with acute or convalescent COVID-19. The donor label of this sample is uncertain. Source material: peripheral blood. CDR3 in amino acids: CASSGQGALAKNIQYF. CDR3 nucleotide sequence: TGTGCCAGCTCGGGTCAGGGGGCGCTTGCCAAAAACATTCAGTACTTC.